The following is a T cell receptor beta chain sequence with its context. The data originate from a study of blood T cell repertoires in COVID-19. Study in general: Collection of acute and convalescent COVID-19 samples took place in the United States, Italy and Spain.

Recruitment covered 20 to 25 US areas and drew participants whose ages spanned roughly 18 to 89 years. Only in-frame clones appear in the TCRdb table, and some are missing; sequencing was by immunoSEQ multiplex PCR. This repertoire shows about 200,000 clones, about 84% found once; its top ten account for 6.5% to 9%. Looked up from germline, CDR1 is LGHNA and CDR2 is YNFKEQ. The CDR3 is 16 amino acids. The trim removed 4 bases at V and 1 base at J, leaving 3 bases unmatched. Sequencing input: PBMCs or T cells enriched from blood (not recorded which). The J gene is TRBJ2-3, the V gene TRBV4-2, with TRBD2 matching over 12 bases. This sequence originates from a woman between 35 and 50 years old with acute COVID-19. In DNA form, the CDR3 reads TGTGCCAGCAGCCCACGACTAGCGGGAGGCACAGATACGCAGTATTTT. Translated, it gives CASSPRLAGGTDTQYF.